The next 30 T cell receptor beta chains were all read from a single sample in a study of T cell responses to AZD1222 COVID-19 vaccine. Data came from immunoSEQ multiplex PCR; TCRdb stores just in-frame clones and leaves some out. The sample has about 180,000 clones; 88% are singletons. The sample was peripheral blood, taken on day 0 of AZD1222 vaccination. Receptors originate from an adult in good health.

CDR3 coding DNA: TGTGCCAGCAGCTTACAGGGGGCTAACTATGGCTACACCTTC. This translates into CASSLQGANYGYTF. This chain joins TRBV5-5 and TRBJ1-2; the match to TRBD1 covers 8 bases. V lost 2 bases, J lost 0 bases, and 0 bases stayed unmatched. Germline CDR1 SGHKS, CDR2 YYEKEE (reference sequence). The CDR3 loop spans 14 amino acids.

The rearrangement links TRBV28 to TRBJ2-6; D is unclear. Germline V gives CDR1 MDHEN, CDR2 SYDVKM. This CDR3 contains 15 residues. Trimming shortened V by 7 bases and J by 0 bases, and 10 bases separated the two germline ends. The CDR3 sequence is CASNTWGSGANVLTF. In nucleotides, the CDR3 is TGTGCCAGCAATACATGGGGCTCTGGGGCCAACGTCCTGACTTTC.

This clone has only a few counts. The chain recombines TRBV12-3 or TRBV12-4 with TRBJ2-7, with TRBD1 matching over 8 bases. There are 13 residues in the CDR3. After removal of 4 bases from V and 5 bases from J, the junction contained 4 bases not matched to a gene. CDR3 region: CASSSTGVNEQYF. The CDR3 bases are TGTGCCAGCAGTTCGACAGGGGTGAACGAGCAGTACTTC.

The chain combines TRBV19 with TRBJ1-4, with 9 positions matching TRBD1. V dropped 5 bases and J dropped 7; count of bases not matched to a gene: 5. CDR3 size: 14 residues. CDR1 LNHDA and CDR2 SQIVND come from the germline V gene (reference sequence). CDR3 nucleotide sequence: TGTGCCAGTAGTGCCGGGACAGGGAGTGAAAAACTGTTTTTT. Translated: CASSAGTGSEKLFF.

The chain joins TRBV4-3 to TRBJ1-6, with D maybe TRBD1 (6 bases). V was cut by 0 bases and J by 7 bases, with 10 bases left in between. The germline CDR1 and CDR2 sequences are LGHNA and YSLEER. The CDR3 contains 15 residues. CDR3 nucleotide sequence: TGCGCCAGCAGCCAAGATCAGGGGCGGAATTCACCCCTCCACTTT. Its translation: CASSQDQGRNSPLHF.

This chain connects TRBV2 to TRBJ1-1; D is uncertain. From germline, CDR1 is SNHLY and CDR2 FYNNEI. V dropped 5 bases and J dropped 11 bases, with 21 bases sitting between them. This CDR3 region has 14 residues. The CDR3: CASSPYQQKGGAFF. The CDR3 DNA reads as TGTGCCAGCAGTCCCTATCAACAAAAAGGTGGGGCTTTCTTT.

CDR3 sequence: CASSSPLYGYTF. CDR3 coding DNA: TGCGCCAGCAGCTCGCCCCTATATGGCTACACCTTC. V usage is TRBV5-1 and J usage is TRBJ1-2; D call uncertain. Per germline, CDR1 SGHRS and CDR2 YFSETQ. Between the trimmed V and J ends, which lost 3 bases and 5 bases, there was a span of 8 bases. The CDR3 sequence is 12 residues long.

The CDR3 sequence: CASSPDRGTNEQYF. The CDR3 DNA sequence: TGTGCCAGCTCACCCGACAGGGGGACGAACGAGCAGTACTTC. The chain recombines TRBV18 with TRBJ2-7; TRBD1 matches 9 bases. The V gene's germline CDR1 is KGHSH and CDR2 LQKENI. V lost 3 bases and J lost 5; bases outside the gene matches: 5. The CDR3 extends over 14 amino acids.

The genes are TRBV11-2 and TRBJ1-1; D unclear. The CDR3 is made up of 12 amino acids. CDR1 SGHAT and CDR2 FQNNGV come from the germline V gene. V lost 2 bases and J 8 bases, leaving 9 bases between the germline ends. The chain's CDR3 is CASSLSKGEAFF. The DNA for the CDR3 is TGTGCCAGCAGCTTATCTAAGGGAGAAGCTTTCTTT.

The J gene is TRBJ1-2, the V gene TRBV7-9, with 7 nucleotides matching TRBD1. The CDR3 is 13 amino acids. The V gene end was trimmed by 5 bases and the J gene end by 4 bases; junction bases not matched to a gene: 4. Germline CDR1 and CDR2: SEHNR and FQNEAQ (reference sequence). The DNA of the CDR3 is TGTGCCAGCAGCGTAGGGACAGCCTATGGCTACACCTTC. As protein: CASSVGTAYGYTF. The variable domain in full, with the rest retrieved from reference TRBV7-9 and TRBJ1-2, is DTGVSQNPRHKITKRGQNVTFRCDPISEHNRLYWYRQTLGQGPEFLTYFQNEAQLEKSRLLSDRFSAERPKGSFSTLEIQRTEQGDSAMYLCASSVGTAYGYTFGSGTRLTVV.

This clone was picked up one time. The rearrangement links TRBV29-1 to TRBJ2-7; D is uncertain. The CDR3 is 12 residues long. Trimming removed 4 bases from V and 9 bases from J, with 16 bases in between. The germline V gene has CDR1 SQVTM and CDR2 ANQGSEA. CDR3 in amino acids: CSVASRTSRQYF. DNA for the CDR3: TGCAGCGTTGCCAGTCGGACGAGTCGGCAGTACTTC.

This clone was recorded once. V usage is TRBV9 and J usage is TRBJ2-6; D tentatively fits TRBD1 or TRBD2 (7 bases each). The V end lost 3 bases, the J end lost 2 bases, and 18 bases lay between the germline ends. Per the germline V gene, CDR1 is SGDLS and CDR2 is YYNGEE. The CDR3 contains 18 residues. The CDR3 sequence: CASSGVRGGLAGANVLTF. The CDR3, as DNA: TGTGCCAGCAGCGGAGTCAGGGGGGGGTTGGCTGGGGCCAACGTCCTGACTTTC.

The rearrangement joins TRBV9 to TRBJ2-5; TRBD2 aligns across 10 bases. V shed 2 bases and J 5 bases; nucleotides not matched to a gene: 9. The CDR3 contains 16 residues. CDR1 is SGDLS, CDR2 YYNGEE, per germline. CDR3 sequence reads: CASSVSSGGASETQYF. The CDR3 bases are TGTGCCAGCAGCGTTTCGAGCGGGGGGGCAAGTGAGACCCAGTACTTC.

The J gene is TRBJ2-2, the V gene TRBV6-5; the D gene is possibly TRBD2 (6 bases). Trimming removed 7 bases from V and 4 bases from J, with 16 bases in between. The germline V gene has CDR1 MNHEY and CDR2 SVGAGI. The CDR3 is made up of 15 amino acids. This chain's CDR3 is CASTPSGRTTGELFF. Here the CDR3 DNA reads TGTGCCAGCACCCCCAGCGGGCGGACCACCGGGGAGCTGTTTTTT.

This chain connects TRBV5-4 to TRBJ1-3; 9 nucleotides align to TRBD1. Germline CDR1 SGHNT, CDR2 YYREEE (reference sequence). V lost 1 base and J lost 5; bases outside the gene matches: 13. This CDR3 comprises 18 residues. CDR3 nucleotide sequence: TGTGCCAGCAGCTTGTCGGGACAGGGAGCCCGGCTCCGAAACACCATATATTTT. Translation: CASSLSGQGARLRNTIYF.

Written as DNA, the CDR3 is TGTGCCAGTAGTATAGCGACGGGAGGCTACACCTTC. Translated, it gives CASSIATGGYTF. The chain is built from TRBV19 and TRBJ1-2; D remains ambiguous. This CDR3 is 12 amino acids long. Deletions cut 1 base from V and 8 bases from J, with 8 bases between. Germline CDR1 and CDR2: LNHDA and SQIVND (reference sequence).

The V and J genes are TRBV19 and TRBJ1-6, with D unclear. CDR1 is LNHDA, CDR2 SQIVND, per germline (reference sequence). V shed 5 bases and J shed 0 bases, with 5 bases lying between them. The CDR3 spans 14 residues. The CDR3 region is CASSSVSYNSPLHF. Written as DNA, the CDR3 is TGTGCCAGTAGTTCTGTCTCCTATAATTCACCCCTCCACTTT.

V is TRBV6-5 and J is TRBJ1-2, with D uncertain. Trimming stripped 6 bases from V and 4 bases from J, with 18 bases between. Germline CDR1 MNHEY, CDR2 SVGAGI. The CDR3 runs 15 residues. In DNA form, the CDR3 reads TGTGCCAGCAGCCCCTTCGCGGAGGGAAGCTATGGCTACACCTTC. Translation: CASSPFAEGSYGYTF.

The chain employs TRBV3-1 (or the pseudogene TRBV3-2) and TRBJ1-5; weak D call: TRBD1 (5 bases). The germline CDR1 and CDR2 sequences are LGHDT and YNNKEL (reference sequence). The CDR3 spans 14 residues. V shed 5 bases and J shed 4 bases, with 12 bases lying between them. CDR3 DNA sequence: TGTGCCAGCAGCTTAAACAGGAATAATCAGCCCCAGCATTTT. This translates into CASSLNRNNQPQHF.

In nucleotides, the CDR3 is TGTGCCAGCAAGAGGCTGAGTAGTAATAATTCACCCCTCCACTTT. It is translated as CASKRLSSNNSPLHF. The V call is TRBV2, the J call TRBJ1-6, with D uncertain. The CDR3 loop spans 15 amino acids. V was cut by 7 bases and J by 5 bases, with 15 bases left in between. In germline, CDR1 is SNHLY, CDR2 FYNNEI. The entire variable domain, with the rest obtained from reference TRBV2 and TRBJ1-6, is as follows: EPEVTQTPSHQVTQMGQEVILRCVPISNHLYFYWYRQILGQKVEFLVSFYNNEISEKSEIFDDQFSVERPDGSNFTLKIRSTKLEDSAMYFCASKRLSSNNSPLHFGNGTRLTVT.

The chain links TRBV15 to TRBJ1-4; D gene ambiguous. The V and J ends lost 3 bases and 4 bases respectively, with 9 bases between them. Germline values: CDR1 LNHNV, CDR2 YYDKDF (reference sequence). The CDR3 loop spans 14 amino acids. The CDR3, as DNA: TGTGCCACCAGCAGTGGCAGTTTTAATGAAAAACTGTTTTTT. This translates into CATSSGSFNEKLFF. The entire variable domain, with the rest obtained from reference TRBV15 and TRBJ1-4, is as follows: DAMVIQNPRYQVTQFGKPVTLSCSQTLNHNVMYWYQQKSSQAPKLLFHYYDKDFNNEADTPDNFQSRRPNTSFCFLDIRSPGLGDTAMYLCATSSGSFNEKLFFGSGTQLSVL.

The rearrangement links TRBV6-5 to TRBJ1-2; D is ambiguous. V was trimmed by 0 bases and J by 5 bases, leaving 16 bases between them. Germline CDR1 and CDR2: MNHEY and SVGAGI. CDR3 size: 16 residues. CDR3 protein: CASSYSRMGNLYGYTF. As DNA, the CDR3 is TGTGCCAGCAGTTACTCGAGGATGGGCAACCTATATGGCTACACCTTC.

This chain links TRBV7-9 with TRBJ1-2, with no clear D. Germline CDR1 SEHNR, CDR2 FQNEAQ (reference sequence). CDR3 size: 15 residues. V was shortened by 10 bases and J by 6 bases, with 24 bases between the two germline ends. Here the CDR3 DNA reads TGTGCCACCCCGGAGGGTTCAGCTAATAGGAATGGCTACACCTTC. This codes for CATPEGSANRNGYTF.

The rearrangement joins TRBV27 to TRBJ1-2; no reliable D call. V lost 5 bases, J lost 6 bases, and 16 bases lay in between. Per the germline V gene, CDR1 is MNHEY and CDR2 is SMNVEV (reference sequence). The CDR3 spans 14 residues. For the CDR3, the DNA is TGTGCCAGCAGTCTAACCTACTCCTCCCATGGCTACACCTTC. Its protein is CASSLTYSSHGYTF.

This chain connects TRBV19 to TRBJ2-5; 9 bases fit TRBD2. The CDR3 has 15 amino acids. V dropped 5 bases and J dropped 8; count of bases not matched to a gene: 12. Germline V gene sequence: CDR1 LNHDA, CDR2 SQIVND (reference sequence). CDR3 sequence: CASSALAGSRGTQYF. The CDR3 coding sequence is TGTGCCAGTAGTGCTCTAGCGGGGTCGCGCGGTACCCAGTACTTC.

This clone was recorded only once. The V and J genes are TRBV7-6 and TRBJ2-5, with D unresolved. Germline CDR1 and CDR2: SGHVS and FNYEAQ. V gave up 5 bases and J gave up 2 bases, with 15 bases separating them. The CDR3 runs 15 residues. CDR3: CASSPAPARQETQYF. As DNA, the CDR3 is TGTGCCAGCAGCCCCGCCCCGGCGCGTCAAGAGACCCAGTACTTC.

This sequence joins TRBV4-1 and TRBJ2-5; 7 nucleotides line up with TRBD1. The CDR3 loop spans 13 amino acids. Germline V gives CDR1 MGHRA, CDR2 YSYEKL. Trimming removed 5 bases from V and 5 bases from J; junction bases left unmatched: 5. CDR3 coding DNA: TGCGCCAGCAGCGTCGGGACAGAGGAGACCCAGTACTTC. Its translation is CASSVGTEETQYF.

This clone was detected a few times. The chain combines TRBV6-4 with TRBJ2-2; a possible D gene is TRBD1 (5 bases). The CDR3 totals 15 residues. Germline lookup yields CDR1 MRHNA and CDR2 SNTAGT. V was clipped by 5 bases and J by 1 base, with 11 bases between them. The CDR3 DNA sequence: TGTGCCAGCAGTAGGGATGACAGGAACACCGGGGAGCTGTTTTTT. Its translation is CASSRDDRNTGELFF.

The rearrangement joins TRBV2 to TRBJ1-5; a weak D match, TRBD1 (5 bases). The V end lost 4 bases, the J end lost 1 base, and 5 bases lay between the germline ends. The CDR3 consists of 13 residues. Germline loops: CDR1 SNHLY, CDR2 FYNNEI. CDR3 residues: CASSGDSNQPQHF. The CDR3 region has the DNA TGTGCCAGCAGTGGGGACAGCAATCAGCCCCAGCATTTT.

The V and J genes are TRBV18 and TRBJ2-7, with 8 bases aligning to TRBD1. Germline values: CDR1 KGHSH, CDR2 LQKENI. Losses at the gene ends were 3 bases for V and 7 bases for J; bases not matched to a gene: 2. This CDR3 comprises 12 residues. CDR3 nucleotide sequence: TGTGCCAGCTCACCGGGGACAGGTGAGCAGTACTTC. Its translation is CASSPGTGEQYF.